The 26 T cell receptor beta chains given below trace back to one sample, sequenced in a study of CXCR3-negative and CXCR3-positive naive CD8 T cells (dated by TCRdb to the late 2010s). This sample was sequenced with a NextSeq 550. The Human TCR Profiling Kit (MiLaboratory) was used to make UMI-labeled 5' RACE TRB cDNA libraries. TCRdb reanalyzed the reads, keeping one entry per CDR3 protein sequence and omitting DNA. This sample's records show approximately 83,000 distinct CDR3 sequences. 1.6% of the sample is held by the ten biggest clonotypes. The sequenced material came from naive CXCR3- CD8+ T cells from blood. This sample's cell subset or site label indicates: CD45RO-CCR7+CD27+CD95- naive CD8+ T cells lacking CXCR3 (TNR3-). The receptors derive from a human donor in good health. Some clones in this sample may be carry-over from other donors' samples.

The chain uses TRBV7-2 and TRBJ2-1; the D gene TCRdb calls, TRBD1, cannot be checked with no DNA. This CDR3 spans 14 amino acids. CDR1 and CDR2 (germline): SGHTA, FQGNSA. This chain's CDR3 is CASSWDRSYNEQFF.

This chain links TRBV4-3 with TRBJ2-7; TCRdb's assignment of TRBD1 cannot be checked, as there is no DNA. CDR1 and CDR2 from the germline V gene are LGHNA and YSLEER. The CDR3 runs to 13 residues. CDR3 region: CASSQVIGTESLF.

The genes are TRBV29-1 and TRBJ2-7. This CDR3 region has 14 residues. The germline V gene encodes CDR1 SQVTM and CDR2 ANQGSEA. The CDR3 loop is CSVVWVEGSYEQYF.

The chain links TRBV12-3 or TRBV12-4 to TRBJ2-7; the D gene TCRdb calls, TRBD2, cannot be checked with no DNA. This CDR3 comprises 11 residues. CDR3 sequence reads: CASVGSQEQYF.

The genes are TRBV27 and TRBJ2-1; without DNA, the TCRdb call of TRBD1 cannot be checked. Germline assignment: CDR1 MNHEY and CDR2 SMNVEV (reference sequence). CDR3 length: 17 amino acids. The CDR3 reads CASSLLPGDRGLNEQFF.

J is TRBJ2-3 and V is TRBV6-5; TCRdb picks TRBD1, but there is no DNA to check that call. This CDR3 is built from 16 residues. Germline V gene lookup returns CDR1 MNHEY and CDR2 SVGAGI. CDR3 loop: CASRETGTDGTDTQYF.

The V and J genes are TRBV29-1 and TRBJ2-7; the TCRdb D gene call, TRBD1, has no DNA to confirm it. The V gene's germline CDR1 is SQVTM and CDR2 ANQGSEA. The CDR3 has 11 amino acids. This CDR3 is CSVVREGGQYF.

The CDR3 sequence: CASSESSGGYEQYF. The V call is TRBV2, the J call TRBJ2-7; lacking DNA, the TRBD2 call made by TCRdb goes unchecked. Germline V gene sequence: CDR1 SNHLY, CDR2 FYNNEI. CDR3 size: 14 residues.

The chain couples TRBV20-1 to TRBJ2-7; TCRdb indicates TRBD2, and absent DNA this call remains unverified. Per germline, CDR1 DFQATT and CDR2 SNEGSKA (reference sequence). There are 14 residues in the CDR3. This CDR3 reads CSALPGLSSYEQYF.

The CDR3 sequence: CASSISGYQETQYF. V gene TRBV6-5 combines with J gene TRBJ2-5. This CDR3 has 14 residues. Germline V CDR1 and CDR2: MNHEY, SVGAGI.

The chain is built from TRBV7-9 and TRBJ2-7; with no DNA, the TCRdb D assignment of TRBD2 cannot be verified. The CDR3 contains 16 residues. Germline CDR1 is SEHNR and CDR2 is FQNEAQ (reference sequence). CDR3 residues: CASSLPPGLIYYEQYF.

The genes are TRBV12-3 or TRBV12-4 and TRBJ2-7; TCRdb reports TRBD2, a call that lacks DNA to check it against. The CDR3 has 16 residues. The CDR3: CASSSRDSSSSYEQYF.

This rearrangement joins TRBV27 to TRBJ2-5. CDR1 is MNHEY and CDR2 is SMNVEV in the germline V gene (reference sequence). The CDR3 totals 14 residues. The CDR3 here is CASSFGVSLTTQYF.

The CDR3 loop reads CASSLDRGPGQAVIHPTQPQHF. V usage is TRBV11-3 and J usage is TRBJ1-5; TCRdb picks TRBD1, but there is no DNA to check that call. Per the germline V gene, CDR1 is SGHNT and CDR2 is YENEEA. CDR3 length: 22 residues.

V and J are TRBV5-1 and TRBJ2-7; TCRdb reports TRBD1, a call that lacks DNA to check it against. CDR1 is SGHRS and CDR2 is YFSETQ in the germline V gene. The CDR3 totals 16 residues. CDR3 in amino acids: CASTNLSGTGAHEQYF.

The chain is built from TRBV6-6 and TRBJ1-1; the TRBD1 assignment by TCRdb is unverifiable without DNA. CDR1 is MNHNY, CDR2 SVGAGI, per germline (reference sequence). The CDR3 covers 15 residues. This CDR3 reads CASRVLGQMNTEAFF.

The chain has TRBV29-1 and TRBJ2-1; TCRdb indicates TRBD2, and absent DNA this call remains unverified. The CDR3 consists of 13 residues. The V gene's germline CDR1 is SQVTM and CDR2 ANQGSEA. This CDR3 is CSVLPWSYNEQFF.

The chain joins TRBV28 to TRBJ2-1; the TCRdb D gene call, TRBD1, has no DNA to confirm it. CDR3 size: 11 residues. Germline lookup yields CDR1 MDHEN and CDR2 SYDVKM. This chain's CDR3 is CASSLGPEQFF. The full variable domain, in which reference TRBV28 and TRBJ2-1 provide the parts outside the CDR3, is DVKVTQSSRYLVKRTGEKVFLECVQDMDHENMFWYRQDPGLGLRLIYFSYDVKMKEKGDIPEGYSVSREKKERFSLILESASTNQTSMYLCASSLGPEQFFGPGTRLTVL.

The chain recombines TRBV12-3 or TRBV12-4 with TRBJ2-7. This CDR3 has 13 amino acids. This chain's CDR3 is CASSFHLADEQYF.

This chain links TRBV14 with TRBJ2-1; TCRdb calls TRBD2, which cannot be checked without DNA. There are 17 residues in the CDR3. The germline CDR1 and CDR2 sequences are SGHDN and FVKESK. The CDR3 spells CASSPFFGDGGSLEQFF.

The gene calls are TRBV5-4 and TRBJ2-5. This CDR3 comprises 12 residues. From germline, CDR1 is SGHNT and CDR2 YYREEE (reference sequence). CDR3 loop: CASSFGDETQYF.

The rearrangement joins TRBV11-2 to TRBJ2-7; TCRdb designates TRBD1, a call that cannot be tested without DNA. This CDR3 is 14 amino acids long. Germline V gene sequence: CDR1 SGHAT, CDR2 FQNNGV. CDR3 region: CASSSPTGSYEQYF.

The rearrangement uses TRBV28 and TRBJ2-7; TCRdb's D call, TRBD2, is unchecked because there is no DNA. CDR1 is MDHEN, CDR2 SYDVKM, per germline. CDR3 length: 13 residues. CDR3 amino acids: CASSLGLGYEQYF.

This chain connects TRBV27 to TRBJ2-1; the TRBD1 assignment by TCRdb is unverifiable without DNA. The CDR3 has 13 amino acids. CDR1 MNHEY and CDR2 SMNVEV come from the germline V gene (reference sequence). The CDR3: CASIPQGYNEQFF.

The chain combines TRBV15 with TRBJ2-1; no DNA is available, so the TRBD1 call from TCRdb remains unchecked. Germline V gene data show CDR1 as LNHNV and CDR2 as YYDKDF (reference sequence). The CDR3 consists of 14 residues. The chain's CDR3 is CATSREWGANEQFF.

The chain is built from TRBV7-9 and TRBJ2-2; the D gene TCRdb calls, TRBD1, cannot be checked with no DNA. This CDR3 contains 17 residues. In germline, CDR1 is SEHNR, CDR2 FQNEAQ (reference sequence). The CDR3 is CASSLVPGQGDSGELFF.